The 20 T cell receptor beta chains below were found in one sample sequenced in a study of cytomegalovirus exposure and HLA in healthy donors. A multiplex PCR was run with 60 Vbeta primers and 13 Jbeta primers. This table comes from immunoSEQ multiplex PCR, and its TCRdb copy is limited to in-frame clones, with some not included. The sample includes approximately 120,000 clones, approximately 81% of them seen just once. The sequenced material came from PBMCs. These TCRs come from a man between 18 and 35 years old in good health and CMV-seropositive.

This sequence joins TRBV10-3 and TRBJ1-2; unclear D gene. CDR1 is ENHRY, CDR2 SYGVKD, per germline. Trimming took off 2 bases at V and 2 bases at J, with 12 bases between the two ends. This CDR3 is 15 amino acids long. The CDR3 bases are TGTGCCATCAGTGAGGTTAGGGAGGAAAACTATGGCTACACCTTC. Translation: CAISEVREENYGYTF.

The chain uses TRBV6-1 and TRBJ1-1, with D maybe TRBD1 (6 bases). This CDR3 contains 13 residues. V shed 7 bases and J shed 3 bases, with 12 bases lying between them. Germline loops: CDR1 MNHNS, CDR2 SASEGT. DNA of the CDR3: TGTGCCAGCACCAGGGGCAGGGACACTGAAGCTTTCTTT. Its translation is CASTRGRDTEAFF.

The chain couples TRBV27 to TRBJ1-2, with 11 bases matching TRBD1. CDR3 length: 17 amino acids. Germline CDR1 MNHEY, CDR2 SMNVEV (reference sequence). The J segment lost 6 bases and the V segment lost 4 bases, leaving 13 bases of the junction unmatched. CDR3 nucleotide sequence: TGTGCCAGCAGTTCGGGACAGGGGGGACACTTCATCCATGGCTACACCTTC. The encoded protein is CASSSGQGGHFIHGYTF.

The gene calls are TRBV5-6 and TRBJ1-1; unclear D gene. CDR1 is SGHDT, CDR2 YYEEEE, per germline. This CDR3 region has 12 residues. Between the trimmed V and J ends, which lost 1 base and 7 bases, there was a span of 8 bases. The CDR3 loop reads CASSLSPREAFF. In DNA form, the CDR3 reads TGTGCCAGCAGCTTGAGCCCTCGTGAAGCTTTCTTT. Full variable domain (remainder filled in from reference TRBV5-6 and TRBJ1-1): DAGVTQSPTHLIKTRGQQVTLRCSPKSGHDTVSWYQQALGQGPQFIFQYYEEEERQRGNFPDRFSGHQFPNYSSELNVNALLLGDSALYLCASSLSPREAFFGQGTRLTVV.

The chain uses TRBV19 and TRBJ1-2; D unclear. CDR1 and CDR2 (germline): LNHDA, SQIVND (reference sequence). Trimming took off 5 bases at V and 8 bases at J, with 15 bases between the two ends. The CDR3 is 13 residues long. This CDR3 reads CASSLVGSEGYTF. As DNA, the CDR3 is TGTGCCAGTAGTTTGGTGGGGAGTGAAGGCTACACCTTC.

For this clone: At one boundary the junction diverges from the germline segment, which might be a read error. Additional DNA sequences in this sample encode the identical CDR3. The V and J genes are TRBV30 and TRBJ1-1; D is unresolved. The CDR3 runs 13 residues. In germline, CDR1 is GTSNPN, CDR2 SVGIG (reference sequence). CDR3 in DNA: TGTGCCTGGATGGGCCAGATTAACACTGAAGCTTTCTTC. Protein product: CAWMGQINTEAFF.

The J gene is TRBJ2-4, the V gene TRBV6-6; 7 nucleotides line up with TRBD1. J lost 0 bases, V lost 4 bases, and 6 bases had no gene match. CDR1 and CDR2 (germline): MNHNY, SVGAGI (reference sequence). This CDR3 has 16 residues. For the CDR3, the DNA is TGTGCCAGCAGTTGGGGGACAGCATTAGCCAAAAACATTCAGTACTTC. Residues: CASSWGTALAKNIQYF.

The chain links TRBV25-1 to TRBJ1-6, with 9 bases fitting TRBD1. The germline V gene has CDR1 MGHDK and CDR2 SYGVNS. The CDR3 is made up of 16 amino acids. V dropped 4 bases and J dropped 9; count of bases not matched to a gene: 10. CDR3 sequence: CASSVGGDRESSPLHF. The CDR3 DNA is TGTGCCAGCAGTGTAGGAGGGGACAGGGAGAGTTCACCCCTCCACTTT.

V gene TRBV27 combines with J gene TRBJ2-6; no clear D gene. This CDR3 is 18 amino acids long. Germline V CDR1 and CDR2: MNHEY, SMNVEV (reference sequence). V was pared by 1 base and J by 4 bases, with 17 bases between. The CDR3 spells CASSLYFPLLTGANVLTF. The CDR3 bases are TGTGCCAGCAGTTTATACTTCCCCCTACTTACGGGGGCCAACGTCCTGACTTTC.

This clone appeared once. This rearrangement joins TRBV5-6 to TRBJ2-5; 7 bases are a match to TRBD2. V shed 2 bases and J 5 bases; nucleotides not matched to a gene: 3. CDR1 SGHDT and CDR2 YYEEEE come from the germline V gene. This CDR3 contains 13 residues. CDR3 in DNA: TGTGCCAGCAGCTTTCGGGAGGACGAGACCCAGTACTTC. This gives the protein CASSFREDETQYF.

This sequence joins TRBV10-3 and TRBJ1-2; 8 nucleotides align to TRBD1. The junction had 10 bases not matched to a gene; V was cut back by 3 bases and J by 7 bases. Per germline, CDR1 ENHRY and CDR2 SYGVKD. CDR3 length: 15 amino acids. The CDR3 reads CAISDSGTGASGYTF. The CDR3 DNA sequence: TGTGCCATCAGTGACTCCGGGACAGGCGCCTCTGGCTACACCTTC.

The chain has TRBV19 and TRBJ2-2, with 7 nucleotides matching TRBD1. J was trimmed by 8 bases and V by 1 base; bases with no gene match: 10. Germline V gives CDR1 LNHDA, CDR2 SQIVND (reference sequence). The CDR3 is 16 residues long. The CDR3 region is CASSIVGDSLGGELFF. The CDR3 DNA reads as TGTGCCAGTAGTATAGTCGGGGACAGCCTTGGTGGGGAGCTGTTTTTT.

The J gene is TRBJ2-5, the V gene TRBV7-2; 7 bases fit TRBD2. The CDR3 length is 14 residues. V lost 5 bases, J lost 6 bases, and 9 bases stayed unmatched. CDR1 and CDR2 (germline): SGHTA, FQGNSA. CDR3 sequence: CASSDEVGGKTQYF. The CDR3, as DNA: TGTGCCAGCAGCGACGAAGTGGGAGGGAAGACCCAGTACTTC.

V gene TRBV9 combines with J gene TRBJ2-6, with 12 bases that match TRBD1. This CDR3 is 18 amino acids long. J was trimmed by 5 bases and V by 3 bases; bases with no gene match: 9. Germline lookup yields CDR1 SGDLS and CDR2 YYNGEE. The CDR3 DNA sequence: TGTGCCAGCAGCGGAGAGGTGGGACAGGGGGCCTGGGCCAACGTCCTGACTTTC. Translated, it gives CASSGEVGQGAWANVLTF.

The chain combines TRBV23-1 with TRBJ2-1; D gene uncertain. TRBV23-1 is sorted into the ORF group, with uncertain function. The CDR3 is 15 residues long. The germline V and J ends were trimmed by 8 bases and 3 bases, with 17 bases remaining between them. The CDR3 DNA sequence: TGCGCCAGCCGTGCCGAAGTAGCCCACTACAATGAGCAGTTCTTC. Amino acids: CASRAEVAHYNEQFF.

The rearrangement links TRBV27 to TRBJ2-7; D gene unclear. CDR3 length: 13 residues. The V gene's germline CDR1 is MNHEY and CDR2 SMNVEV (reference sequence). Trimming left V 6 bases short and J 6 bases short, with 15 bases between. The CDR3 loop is CASRQVASGEQYF. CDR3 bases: TGTGCCAGCAGGCAAGTAGCTTCGGGCGAGCAGTACTTC.

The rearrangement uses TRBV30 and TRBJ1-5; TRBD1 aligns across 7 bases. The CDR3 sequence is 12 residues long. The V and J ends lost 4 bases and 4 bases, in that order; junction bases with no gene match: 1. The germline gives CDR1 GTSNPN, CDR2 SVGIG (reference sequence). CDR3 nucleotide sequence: TGTGCCTGGAACAGGGGAAATCAGCCCCAGCATTTT. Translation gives CAWNRGNQPQHF. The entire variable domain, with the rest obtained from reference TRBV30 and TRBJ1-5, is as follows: SQTIHQWPATLVQPVGSPLSLECTVEGTSNPNLYWYRQAAGRGLQLLFYSVGIGQISSEVPQNLSASRPQDRQFILSSKKLLLSDSGFYLCAWNRGNQPQHFGDGTRLSIL.

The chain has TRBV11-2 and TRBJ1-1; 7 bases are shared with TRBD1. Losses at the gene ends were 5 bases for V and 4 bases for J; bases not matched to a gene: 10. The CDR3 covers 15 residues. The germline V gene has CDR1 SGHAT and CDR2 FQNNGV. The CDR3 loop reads CASSLLDRVGTEAFF. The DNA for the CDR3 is TGTGCCAGCAGCCTCTTAGACAGGGTAGGCACTGAAGCTTTCTTT.

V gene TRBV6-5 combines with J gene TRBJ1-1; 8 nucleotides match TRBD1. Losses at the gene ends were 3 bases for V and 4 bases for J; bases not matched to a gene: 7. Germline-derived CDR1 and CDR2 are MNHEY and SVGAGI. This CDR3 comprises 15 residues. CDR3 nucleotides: TGTGCCAGCAGTTATTTATGGACAGGGCCCACTGAAGCTTTCTTT. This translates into CASSYLWTGPTEAFF.

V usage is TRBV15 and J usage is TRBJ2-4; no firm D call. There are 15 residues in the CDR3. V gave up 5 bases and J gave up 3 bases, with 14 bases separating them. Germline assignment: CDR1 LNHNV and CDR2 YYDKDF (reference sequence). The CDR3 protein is CATSGAGEVKNIQYF. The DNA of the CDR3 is TGTGCCACCAGCGGAGCCGGCGAGGTCAAAAACATTCAGTACTTC.